This entry features one T cell receptor beta chain sequence. Here immunoSEQ multiplex PCR was the method, and the copy in TCRdb shows in-frame clones only, minus some. The sample has around 250,000 clones, around four fifths seen once. These data originate in a study of blood T cell repertoires in COVID-19. This CDR3 is built from 12 residues. Trimming pared 6 bases from V and 0 bases from J, leaving 3 bases between. The sequence derives from a man aged 25 to 40 who had recovered from COVID-19. The rearrangement joins TRBV12-3 or TRBV12-4 to TRBJ1-5, with D unresolved. Input material: peripheral blood. The CDR3 protein is CASSNSNQPQHF. The DNA for the CDR3 is TGTGCCAGCAGCAATAGCAATCAGCCCCAGCATTTT.